Listed here are 17 T cell receptor beta chains from one sample, sequenced in a study of cytomegalovirus exposure and HLA in healthy donors. TCRdb's copy holds only in-frame clones and misses some; the assay was immunoSEQ multiplex PCR. The sample lists fewer than 250,000 clones, about nine tenths seen once, with about 2% in the top ten. Material for sequencing was PBMCs. All receptors come from a woman under 30 in good health and CMV-seropositive.

The chain joins TRBV5-1 to TRBJ1-1, with TRBD1 matching over 9 bases. This CDR3 has 16 residues. Germline CDR1 and CDR2: SGHRS and YFSETQ. Germline trimming cut 3 bases from V and 6 bases from J; bases unmatched to any gene: 12. CDR3 region: CASSWGAQGARAEAFF. CDR3 nucleotide sequence: TGCGCCAGCAGCTGGGGGGCACAGGGGGCGAGAGCTGAAGCTTTCTTT.

This clone was counted a single time. The chain carries TRBV9 and TRBJ2-7; 13 bases fit TRBD2. V lost 0 bases to trimming and J lost 3 bases; unmatched junction nucleotides: 3. CDR1 and CDR2 from the germline V gene are SGDLS and YYNGEE. The length of the CDR3 is 16 residues. The CDR3 DNA follows: TGTGCCAGCAGCGTAGGGGGGACTAGCGGGGTCTACGAGCAGTACTTC. This encodes CASSVGGTSGVYEQYF.

The chain has TRBV27 and TRBJ2-3; 9 bases fit TRBD2. CDR1 and CDR2 (germline): MNHEY, SMNVEV (reference sequence). With 5 bases clipped from V and 4 bases from J, the junction kept 10 bases outside the gene matches. This CDR3 has 16 residues. The CDR3 sequence: CASSTHSGSFSDTQYF. DNA for the CDR3: TGTGCCAGCAGTACCCATAGCGGGAGTTTTTCAGATACGCAGTATTTT.

The chain uses TRBV5-5 and TRBJ1-3, with TRBD1 matching 7 bases. After removal of 4 bases from V and 0 bases from J, the junction contained 1 base not matched to a gene. Germline CDR1 reads SGHKS; CDR2 reads YYEKEE (reference sequence). The CDR3 has 14 residues. The CDR3 coding sequence is TGTGCCAGCAGCCGGGACAGCTCTGGAAACACCATATATTTT. This codes for CASSRDSSGNTIYF. The whole variable domain, remainder taken from reference TRBV5-5 and TRBJ1-3, is DAGVTQSPTHLIKTRGQQVTLRCSPISGHKSVSWYQQVLGQGPQFIFQYYEKEERGRGNFPDRFSARQFPNYSSELNVNALLLGDSALYLCASSRDSSGNTIYFGEGSWLTVV.

J is TRBJ2-2 and V is TRBV29-1, with D perhaps matching TRBD2 (7 bases). The CDR3 length is 16 residues. Between the trimmed V and J ends, which lost 4 bases and 0 bases, there was a span of 15 bases. Germline CDR1 is SQVTM and CDR2 is ANQGSEA. This chain's CDR3 is CSVVYGGPTNTGELFF. The CDR3 nucleotides are TGCAGCGTTGTTTACGGGGGGCCAACGAACACCGGGGAGCTGTTTTTT.

This clone was observed a single time. The rearrangement links TRBV28 to TRBJ1-2; 9 bases match TRBD1. The CDR3 loop spans 16 amino acids. Germline V CDR1 and CDR2: MDHEN, SYDVKM. The J segment lost 3 bases and the V segment lost 3 bases, leaving 8 bases of the junction unmatched. CDR3 DNA: TGTGCCAGCAGTTTGGGGCCGGGACAGGGCCACTATGGCTACACCTTC. Translated: CASSLGPGQGHYGYTF.

This clone is a singleton in its sample. The chain recombines TRBV27 with TRBJ1-1, with D perhaps TRBD1 (5 bases). This CDR3 contains 14 residues. Germline assignment: CDR1 MNHEY and CDR2 SMNVEV (reference sequence). V lost 7 bases to trimming and J lost 8 bases, with 20 bases between them. CDR3 sequence reads: CASKPRDWDSEAFF. The CDR3 DNA sequence: TGTGCCAGCAAACCCAGGGACTGGGACTCGGAAGCTTTCTTT.

This clone has just a few counts. This chain connects TRBV28 to TRBJ1-4; TRBD1 matches at 7 bases. The V segment lost 6 bases and the J segment 5 bases; nucleotides outside the gene matches: 6. Germline assignment: CDR1 MDHEN and CDR2 SYDVKM. The CDR3 spans 14 residues. Here the CDR3 DNA reads TGTGCCAGCAGGACAGGGCGGGGAAATGAAAAACTGTTTTTT. As protein: CASRTGRGNEKLFF.

The chain has TRBV5-1 and TRBJ1-4, with D perhaps TRBD1 (6 bases). Per germline, CDR1 SGHRS and CDR2 YFSETQ. With 2 bases removed from V and 2 bases from J, the gap between germline ends came to 13 bases. The CDR3 loop spans 16 amino acids. The CDR3: CASSLQGGGTNEKLFF. The CDR3 DNA sequence: TGCGCCAGCAGCTTACAGGGTGGAGGTACTAATGAAAAACTGTTTTTT.

V gene TRBV4-1 combines with J gene TRBJ2-1, with D uncertain. The CDR3 totals 14 residues. Germline CDR1 reads MGHRA; CDR2 reads YSYEKL. Deletions cut 2 bases from V and 5 bases from J, with 10 bases between. CDR3 sequence (DNA): TGCGCCAGCAGCCAACTAGTGCCCAACAATGAGCAGTTCTTC. This translates into CASSQLVPNNEQFF.

The chain carries TRBV5-1 and TRBJ1-1; D gene ambiguous. Trimming removed 4 bases at V and 7 bases at J, with 14 bases between. This CDR3 comprises 13 residues. Germline CDR1 SGHRS, CDR2 YFSETQ. Here the CDR3 reads CASSPFGGFEAFF. The CDR3 DNA follows: TGCGCCAGCAGCCCCTTCGGCGGATTTGAAGCTTTCTTT.

The chain combines TRBV6-6 with TRBJ1-2; TRBD1 agrees at 7 bases. The CDR3 is 13 residues long. Germline CDR1 and CDR2: MNHNY and SVGAGI (reference sequence). The J segment lost 9 bases and the V segment lost 4 bases, leaving 8 bases of the junction unmatched. In nucleotides, the CDR3 is TGTGCCAGCAGTTTCAACAACAGGGGTAGCTACACCTTC. It translates to CASSFNNRGSYTF.

V gene TRBV12-5 combines with J gene TRBJ2-3; the D gene is possibly TRBD1 (5 bases). With 0 bases removed from V and 1 base from J, the gap between germline ends came to 11 bases. The CDR3 is 16 amino acids. Germline lookup yields CDR1 LGHNT and CDR2 FRNRAP. CDR3 in DNA: TGTGCTAGTGGTTTGGTACTATTACAGGGCACAGATACGCAGTATTTT. Translated: CASGLVLLQGTDTQYF.

The chain employs TRBV28 and TRBJ1-4; D is possibly TRBD1 (5 bases). This CDR3 comprises 14 residues. With 5 bases removed from V and 1 base from J, the gap between germline ends came to 8 bases. In germline, CDR1 is MDHEN, CDR2 SYDVKM. The CDR3 here is CASSLRVTNEKLFF. The CDR3 region has the DNA TGTGCCAGCAGTCTCAGGGTAACTAATGAAAAACTGTTTTTT.

The CDR3 loop is CASSSPDRGREGYTF. The CDR3 region has the DNA TGTGCCAGCAGTTCTCCGGACAGGGGGCGCGAGGGCTACACCTTC. This rearrangement joins TRBV28 to TRBJ1-2; TRBD1 matches 11 bases. The V gene's germline CDR1 is MDHEN and CDR2 SYDVKM. J lost 8 bases, V lost 4 bases, and 9 bases had no gene match. This CDR3 region has 15 residues.

The V and J genes are TRBV15 and TRBJ1-4, with 8 bases that match TRBD1. Per germline, CDR1 LNHNV and CDR2 YYDKDF (reference sequence). This CDR3 is built from 17 residues. V lost 3 bases, J lost 7 bases, and 13 bases stayed unmatched. This CDR3 is CATSRRTGKSRGEKLFF. The CDR3 bases are TGTGCCACCAGCAGGAGGACAGGGAAGAGTCGTGGTGAAAAACTGTTTTTT.

This chain links TRBV19 with TRBJ2-7, with 7 bases aligning to TRBD1. With V trimmed by 6 bases and J by 2 bases, 4 bases remained unmatched. Germline loops: CDR1 LNHDA, CDR2 SQIVND (reference sequence). This CDR3 spans 13 amino acids. The CDR3 sequence is CASSSTGPYEQYF. CDR3 coding DNA: TGTGCCAGTAGCTCGACAGGGCCCTACGAGCAGTACTTC.